This TCR beta chain was found in a study of cytomegalovirus exposure and HLA in healthy donors. This clone has more than one count but fewer than ten. Its antigen is currently unknown. The CDR3 loop spans 13 amino acids. V was clipped by 3 bases and J by 3 bases, with 8 bases between them. Germline V CDR1 and CDR2: LNHDA, SQIVND (reference sequence). PCR involved 60 Vbeta and 13 Jbeta primers. Sequencing used immunoSEQ multiplex PCR; TCRdb keeps in-frame clones, though not all of them. The data hold about 120,000 clones, with approximately 8% observed a single time. General observations from the study: With later analysis, a missense DCLRE1C variant became linked to TCR beta V- and J-gene trimming.

The source material was PBMCs. The chain combines TRBV19 with TRBJ1-2, with D possibly matching TRBD1 (6 bases). The source is a woman between 40 and 50 years old in good health and CMV-seropositive. The DNA of the CDR3 is TGTGCCAGTAGTATGGACAGCTACTATGGCTACACCTTC. This codes for CASSMDSYYGYTF.